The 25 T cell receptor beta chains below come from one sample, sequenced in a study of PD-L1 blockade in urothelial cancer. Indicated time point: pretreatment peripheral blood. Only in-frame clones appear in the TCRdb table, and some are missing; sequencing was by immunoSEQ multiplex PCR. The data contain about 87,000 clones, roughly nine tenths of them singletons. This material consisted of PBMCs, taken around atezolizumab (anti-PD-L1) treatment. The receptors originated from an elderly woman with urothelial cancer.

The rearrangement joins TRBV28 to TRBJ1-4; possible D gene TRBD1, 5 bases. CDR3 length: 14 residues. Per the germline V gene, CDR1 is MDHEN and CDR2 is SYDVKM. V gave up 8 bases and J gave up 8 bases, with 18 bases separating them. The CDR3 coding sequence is TGTGCCAGCTACGATCTCGGGGGGGACGAAAAACTGTTTTTT. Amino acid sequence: CASYDLGGDEKLFF.

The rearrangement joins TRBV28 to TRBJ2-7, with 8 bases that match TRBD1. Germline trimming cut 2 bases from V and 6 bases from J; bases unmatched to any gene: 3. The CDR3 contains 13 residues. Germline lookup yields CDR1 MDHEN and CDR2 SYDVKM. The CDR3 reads CASSLRTGSEQYF. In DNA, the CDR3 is TGTGCCAGCAGTTTACGGACAGGGTCCGAGCAGTACTTC. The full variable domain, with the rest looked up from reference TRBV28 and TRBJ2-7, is DVKVTQSSRYLVKRTGEKVFLECVQDMDHENMFWYRQDPGLGLRLIYFSYDVKMKEKGDIPEGYSVSREKKERFSLILESASTNQTSMYLCASSLRTGSEQYFGPGTRLTVT.

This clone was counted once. The chain's CDR3 is CASSLLRDSEQYF. The CDR3, as DNA: TGCGCCAGCAGCTTGTTGCGGGACTCCGAGCAGTACTTC. The chain employs TRBV5-1 and TRBJ2-7, with D tentatively TRBD2 (6 bases). The CDR3 is 13 residues long. V shed 1 base and J shed 6 bases, with 11 bases lying between them. In germline, CDR1 is SGHRS, CDR2 YFSETQ. The variable domain in full, with the rest retrieved from reference TRBV5-1 and TRBJ2-7, is KAGVTQTPRYLIKTRGQQVTLSCSPISGHRSVSWYQQTPGQGLQFLFEYFSETQRNKGNFPGRFSGRQFSNSRSEMNVSTLELGDSALYLCASSLLRDSEQYFGPGTRLTVT.

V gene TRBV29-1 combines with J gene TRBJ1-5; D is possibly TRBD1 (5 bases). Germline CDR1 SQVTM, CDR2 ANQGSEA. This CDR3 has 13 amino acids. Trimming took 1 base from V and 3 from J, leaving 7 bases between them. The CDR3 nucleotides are TGCAGCGTTGAAGGACAGAACAATCAGCCCCAGCATTTT. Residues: CSVEGQNNQPQHF. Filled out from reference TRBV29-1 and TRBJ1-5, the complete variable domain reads SAVISQKPSRDICQRGTSLTIQCQVDSQVTMMFWYRQQPGQSLTLIATANQGSEATYESGFVIDKFPISRPNLTFSTLTVSNMSPEDSSIYLCSVEGQNNQPQHFGDGTRLSIL.

CDR3 sequence (DNA): TGTGCCAGCAGGAAGACCGGGACAAAAAACACTGAAGCTTTCTTT. It codes for CASRKTGTKNTEAFF. V gene TRBV6-1 combines with J gene TRBJ1-1; weak D call: TRBD1 (6 bases). The CDR3 length is 15 residues. Germline V gene sequence: CDR1 MNHNS, CDR2 SASEGT. V was cut by 6 bases and J by 2 bases, with 16 bases left in between.

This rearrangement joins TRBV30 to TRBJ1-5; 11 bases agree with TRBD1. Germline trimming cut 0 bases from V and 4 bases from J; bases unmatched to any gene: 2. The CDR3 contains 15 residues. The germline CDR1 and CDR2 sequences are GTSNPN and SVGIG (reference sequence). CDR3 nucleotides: TGTGCCTGGAGTGTAGGGACAGGGGGGAATCAGCCCCAGCATTTT. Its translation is CAWSVGTGGNQPQHF. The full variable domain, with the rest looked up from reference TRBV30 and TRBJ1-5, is SQTIHQWPATLVQPVGSPLSLECTVEGTSNPNLYWYRQAAGRGLQLLFYSVGIGQISSEVPQNLSASRPQDRQFILSSKKLLLSDSGFYLCAWSVGTGGNQPQHFGDGTRLSIL.

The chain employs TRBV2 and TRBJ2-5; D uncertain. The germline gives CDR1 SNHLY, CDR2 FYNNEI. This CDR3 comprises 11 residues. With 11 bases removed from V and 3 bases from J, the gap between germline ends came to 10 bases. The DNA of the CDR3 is TGTGCCTCTTGGGCCAAAGAGACCCAGTACTTC. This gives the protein CASWAKETQYF.

The CDR3 DNA sequence: TGTGCCAGCAGCCCCGGCGGGCGGGCCGATGAGACCCAGTACTTC. Its protein is CASSPGGRADETQYF. The V call is TRBV7-2, the J call TRBJ2-5; D might be TRBD2 (5 bases). The germline V gene encodes CDR1 SGHTA and CDR2 FQGNSA. This CDR3 has 15 residues. Trimming left V 5 bases short and J 5 bases short, with 18 bases between.

The CDR3 loop reads CASSPISGASRYGYTF. CDR3 bases: TGTGCCAGCAGCCCTATCAGTGGGGCGTCACGATATGGCTACACCTTC. This chain uses TRBV9 with TRBJ1-2; possibly TRBD1 for D (5 bases). This CDR3 spans 16 amino acids. Germline V gene data show CDR1 as SGDLS and CDR2 as YYNGEE. Trimming left V 4 bases short and J 5 bases short, with 21 bases between.

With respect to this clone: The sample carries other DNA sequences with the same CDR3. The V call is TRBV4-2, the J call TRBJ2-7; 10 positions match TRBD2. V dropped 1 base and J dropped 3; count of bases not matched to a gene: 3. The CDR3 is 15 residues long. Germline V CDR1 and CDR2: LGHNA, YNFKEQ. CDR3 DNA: TGTGCCAGCAGCCAAGGGACTAGCGGAAACTACGAGCAGTACTTC. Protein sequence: CASSQGTSGNYEQYF.

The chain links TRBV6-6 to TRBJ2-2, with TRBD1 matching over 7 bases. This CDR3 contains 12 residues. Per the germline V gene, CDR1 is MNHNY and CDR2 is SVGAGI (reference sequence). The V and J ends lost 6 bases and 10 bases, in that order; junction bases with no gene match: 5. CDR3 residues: CASSTTGVELFF. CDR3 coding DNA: TGTGCCAGCAGCACCACAGGGGTGGAGCTGTTTTTT.

The CDR3 nucleotides are TGCGCCTCATCCCCCCGGGTAGATAGAAACGAGCAGTACTTC. It codes for CASSPRVDRNEQYF. This sequence joins TRBV5-1 and TRBJ2-7; no clear D gene. This CDR3 has 14 residues. Germline V CDR1 and CDR2: SGHRS, YFSETQ. The germline V and J ends were trimmed by 10 bases and 5 bases, with 22 bases remaining between them.

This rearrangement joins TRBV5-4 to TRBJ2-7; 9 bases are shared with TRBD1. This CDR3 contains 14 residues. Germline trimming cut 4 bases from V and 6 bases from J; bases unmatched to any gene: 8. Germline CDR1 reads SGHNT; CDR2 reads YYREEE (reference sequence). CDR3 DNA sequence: TGTGCCAGCAGCCGGGGACAGGGAAGAGGCGAGCAGTACTTC. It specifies CASSRGQGRGEQYF.

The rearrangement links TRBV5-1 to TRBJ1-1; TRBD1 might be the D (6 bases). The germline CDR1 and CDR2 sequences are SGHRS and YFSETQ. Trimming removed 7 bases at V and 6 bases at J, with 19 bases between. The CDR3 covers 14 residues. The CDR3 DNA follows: TGCGCCAGCTCGACCCATACAGGGACCCCTGAAGCTTTCTTT. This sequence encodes CASSTHTGTPEAFF.

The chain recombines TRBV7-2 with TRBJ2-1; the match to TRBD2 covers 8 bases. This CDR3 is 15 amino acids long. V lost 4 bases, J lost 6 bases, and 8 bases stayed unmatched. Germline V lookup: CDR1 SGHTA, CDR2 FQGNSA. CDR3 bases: TGTGCCAGCAGCTACGCCGGACTAGCAGGCAATGAGCAGTTCTTC. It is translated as CASSYAGLAGNEQFF.

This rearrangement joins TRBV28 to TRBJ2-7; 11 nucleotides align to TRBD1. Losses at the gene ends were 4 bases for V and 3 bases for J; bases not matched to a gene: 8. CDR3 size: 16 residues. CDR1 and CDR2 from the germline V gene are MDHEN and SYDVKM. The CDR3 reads CASSSPTGTGGYEQYF. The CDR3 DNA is TGTGCCAGCAGTTCCCCAACCGGGACAGGGGGCTACGAGCAGTACTTC.

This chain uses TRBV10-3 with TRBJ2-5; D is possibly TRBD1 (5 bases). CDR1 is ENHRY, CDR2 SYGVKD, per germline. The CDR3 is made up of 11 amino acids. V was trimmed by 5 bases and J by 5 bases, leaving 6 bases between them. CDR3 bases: TGTGCCATCAGTAAGGGGGAGACCCAGTACTTC. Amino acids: CAISKGETQYF.

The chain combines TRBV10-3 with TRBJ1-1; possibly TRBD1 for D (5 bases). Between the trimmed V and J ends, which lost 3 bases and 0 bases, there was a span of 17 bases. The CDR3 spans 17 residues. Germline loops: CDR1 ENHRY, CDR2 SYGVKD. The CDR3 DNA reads TGTGCCATCAGTGATTTATCTCGCGGGACGGTGAACACTGAAGCTTTCTTT. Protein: CAISDLSRGTVNTEAFF.

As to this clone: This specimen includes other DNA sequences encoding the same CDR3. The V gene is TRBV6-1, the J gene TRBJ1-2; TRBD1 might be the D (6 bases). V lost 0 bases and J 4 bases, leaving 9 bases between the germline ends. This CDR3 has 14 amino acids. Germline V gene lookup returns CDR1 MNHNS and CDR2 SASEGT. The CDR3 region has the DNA TGTGCCAGCAGTGAAGCGGGAGGGGGCTATGGCTACACCTTC. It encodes CASSEAGGGYGYTF.

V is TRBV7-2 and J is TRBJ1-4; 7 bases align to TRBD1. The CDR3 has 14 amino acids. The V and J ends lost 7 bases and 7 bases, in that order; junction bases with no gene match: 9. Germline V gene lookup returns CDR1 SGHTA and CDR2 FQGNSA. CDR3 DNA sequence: TGTGCCAGCACCCCGACAGGGATGAGTGAAAAACTGTTTTTT. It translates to CASTPTGMSEKLFF.

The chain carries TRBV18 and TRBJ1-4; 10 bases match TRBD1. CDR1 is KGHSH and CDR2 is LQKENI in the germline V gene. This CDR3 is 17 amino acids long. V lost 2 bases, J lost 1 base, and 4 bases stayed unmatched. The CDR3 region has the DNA TGTGCCAGCTCACCAAAAGGACAGGGGGTAACTAATGAAAAACTGTTTTTT. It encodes CASSPKGQGVTNEKLFF.

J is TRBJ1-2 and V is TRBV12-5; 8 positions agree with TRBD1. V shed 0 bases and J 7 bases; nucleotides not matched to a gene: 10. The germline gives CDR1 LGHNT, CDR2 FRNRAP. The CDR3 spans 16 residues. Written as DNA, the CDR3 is TGTGCTAGTGGTTTGGTACGACAGGGGTGGTCGAGTGGCTACACCTTC. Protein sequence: CASGLVRQGWSSGYTF.

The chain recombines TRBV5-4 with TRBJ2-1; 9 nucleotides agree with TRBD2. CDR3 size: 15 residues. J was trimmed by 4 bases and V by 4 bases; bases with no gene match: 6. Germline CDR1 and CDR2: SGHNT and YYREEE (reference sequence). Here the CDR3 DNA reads TGTGCCAGCAGCGTATCTAGCGGGACGTACAATGAGCAGTTCTTC. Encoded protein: CASSVSSGTYNEQFF.

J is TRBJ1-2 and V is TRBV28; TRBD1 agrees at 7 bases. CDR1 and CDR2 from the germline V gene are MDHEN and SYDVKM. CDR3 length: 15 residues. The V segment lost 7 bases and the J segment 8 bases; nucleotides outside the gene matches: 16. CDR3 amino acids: CASTLPGGGAGGYTF. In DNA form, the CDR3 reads TGTGCCAGCACTCTCCCGGGAGGGGGCGCGGGGGGCTACACCTTC.

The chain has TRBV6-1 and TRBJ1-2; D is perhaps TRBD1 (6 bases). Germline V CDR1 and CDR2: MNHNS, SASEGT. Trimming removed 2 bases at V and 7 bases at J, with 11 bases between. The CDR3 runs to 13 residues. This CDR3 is CASSENRVAGYTF. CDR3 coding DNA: TGTGCCAGCAGTGAAAACAGGGTGGCTGGCTACACCTTC.